This T cell receptor beta chain was found in a study of blood T cell repertoires in COVID-19. In the study overall: Acute-phase and convalescent COVID-19 samples originated in the United States, Italy and Spain.

CDR1 and CDR2 from the germline V gene are LGHNA and YSLEER. This CDR3 contains 15 residues. J gave up 4 bases and V 4 bases, and 4 bases lay outside the gene matches. Clones were sequenced by immunoSEQ multiplex PCR, and TCRdb holds only the in-frame ones, with some missing. The data show around 160,000 clones, approximately 90% seen once. The origin of this receptor is a woman between 25 and 40 years old with acute COVID-19. The specimen was PBMCs or T cells enriched from blood (not recorded which). J is TRBJ2-1 and V is TRBV4-3; 10 positions match TRBD2. The CDR3 bases are TGCGCCAGCAGCCTTACTAGCGGGACGTACAATGAGCAGTTCTTC. Translating it yields CASSLTSGTYNEQFF.